Below, 19 T cell receptor beta chains from the same sample are listed, as sequenced in a study of blood T cell repertoires in COVID-19. Assay used: immunoSEQ multiplex PCR; TCRdb lists only in-frame clones, some missing. The sample lists roughly 30,000 clones, 88% occurring once. Material for sequencing was peripheral blood. Every receptor here comes from a human donor in a cohort sampled during active COVID-19.

V and J are TRBV30 and TRBJ1-2; D is ambiguous. Germline values: CDR1 GTSNPN, CDR2 SVGIG (reference sequence). Trimming cost V 3 bases and J 6 bases, with 11 bases left between them. This CDR3 comprises 12 residues. CDR3 residues: CAWRRDQNGYTF. The DNA for the CDR3 is TGTGCCTGGAGGAGGGATCAGAATGGCTACACCTTC.

This sequence joins TRBV9 and TRBJ1-2; 7 bases map to TRBD1. The CDR3 is 14 amino acids. The germline CDR1 and CDR2 sequences are SGDLS and YYNGEE. With V trimmed by 6 bases and J by 4 bases, 9 bases remained unmatched. The CDR3 here is CASTGQTPIYGYTF. The CDR3 nucleotides read TGTGCCAGCACGGGACAGACGCCTATCTATGGCTACACCTTC.

V is TRBV4-3 and J is TRBJ1-1, with 7 bases aligning to TRBD1. CDR3 length: 13 residues. The ends lost 0 bases at V and 10 bases at J; junction bases unmatched: 5. The germline gives CDR1 LGHNA, CDR2 YSLEER. In DNA, the CDR3 is TGCGCCAGCAGCCAAGACTCCAGACAGGGAGCTTTCTTT. It is translated as CASSQDSRQGAFF.

This chain joins TRBV4-2 and TRBJ2-3; the match to TRBD2 covers 13 bases. Germline V CDR1 and CDR2: LGHNA, YNFKEQ. CDR3 length: 21 residues. With V trimmed by 4 bases and J by 0 bases, 16 bases remained unmatched. CDR3 sequence: CASSPPLAGKGLAGSTDTQYF. In DNA, the CDR3 is TGTGCCAGCAGCCCCCCTCTGGCAGGGAAGGGACTAGCGGGGAGCACAGATACGCAGTATTTT.

The genes are TRBV4-3 and TRBJ1-2; 9 bases are shared with TRBD1. This CDR3 has 16 amino acids. J gave up 5 bases and V 0 bases, and 7 bases lay outside the gene matches. Germline assignment: CDR1 LGHNA and CDR2 YSLEER. The CDR3 region has the DNA TGCGCCAGCAGCCAAGAGTATGGGGACAGGGTATATGGCTACACCTTC. Amino acids: CASSQEYGDRVYGYTF.

The chain couples TRBV3-1 (or the pseudogene TRBV3-2) to TRBJ2-3; 15 bases are shared with TRBD2. There are 17 residues in the CDR3. V gave up 4 bases and J gave up 4 bases; unmatched junction bases: 6. Per germline, CDR1 LGHDT and CDR2 YNNKEL (reference sequence). The CDR3 region is CASSPWTSGGAADTQYF. CDR3 nucleotides: TGTGCCAGCAGCCCGTGGACTAGCGGGGGGGCTGCAGATACGCAGTATTTT.

The V and J genes are TRBV9 and TRBJ2-4, with 12 bases aligning to TRBD2. CDR1 is SGDLS, CDR2 YYNGEE, per germline. There are 15 residues in the CDR3. V gave up 3 bases and J gave up 6 bases; unmatched junction bases: 4. The CDR3 region has the DNA TGTGCCAGCAGCGCCGGACTAGCGGGGACAAACATTCAGTACTTC. Amino acids: CASSAGLAGTNIQYF.

The CDR3 protein is CASSPTRTGNTDTQYF. Written as DNA, the CDR3 is TGTGCCAGCTCACCAACTCGGACAGGGAACACAGATACGCAGTATTTT. The chain couples TRBV18 to TRBJ2-3; 8 bases are a match to TRBD1. This CDR3 is built from 16 residues. The V gene end was trimmed by 2 bases and the J gene end by 2 bases; junction bases not matched to a gene: 6. Germline values: CDR1 KGHSH, CDR2 LQKENI.

The chain recombines TRBV2 with TRBJ2-5, with 12 bases lining up with TRBD2. The CDR3 length is 18 residues. Looked up from germline, CDR1 is SNHLY and CDR2 is FYNNEI. J was trimmed by 4 bases and V by 4 bases; bases with no gene match: 13. The CDR3 protein is CASSAVASGGAGGETQYF. CDR3 bases: TGTGCCAGCAGTGCTGTCGCTAGCGGGGGGGCGGGTGGAGAGACCCAGTACTTC.

The chain joins TRBV5-1 to TRBJ2-7, with 8 bases identical to TRBD1. With V trimmed by 2 bases and J by 1 base, 14 bases remained unmatched. Germline CDR1 SGHRS, CDR2 YFSETQ. The CDR3 is 18 residues long. This CDR3 reads CASSFFPGGEVFSYEQYF. The CDR3 nucleotides read TGCGCCAGCAGCTTTTTCCCAGGGGGCGAAGTTTTTTCCTACGAGCAGTACTTC.

This clone was seen a few times. The genes are TRBV5-4 and TRBJ2-7; perhaps TRBD2 as D (7 bases). The germline gives CDR1 SGHNT, CDR2 YYREEE (reference sequence). V was pared by 4 bases and J by 0 bases, with 14 bases between. CDR3 size: 15 residues. In DNA form, the CDR3 reads TGTGCCAGCAGCCCTGGACGGGGGGCCTCCTACGAGCAGTACTTC. It is translated as CASSPGRGASYEQYF.

This clone has just a few counts. Written as DNA, the CDR3 is TGTGCCAGCAGCCCGGAGGCCGCCTACGAGCAGTACTTC. This encodes CASSPEAAYEQYF. The J gene is TRBJ2-7, the V gene TRBV6-5, with D maybe TRBD2 (5 bases). The germline V and J ends were trimmed by 6 bases and 2 bases, with 11 bases remaining between them. The CDR3 is 13 residues long. Germline loops: CDR1 MNHEY, CDR2 SVGAGI.

Written as DNA, the CDR3 is TGCAGCGCCCCCGGGCCGGGGGATGCCCTGGATGAGCAGTTCTTC. Translating gives CSAPGPGDALDEQFF. The chain combines TRBV29-1 with TRBJ2-1, with D perhaps matching TRBD2 (6 bases). Germline V gene sequence: CDR1 SQVTM, CDR2 ANQGSEA. V lost 7 bases to trimming and J lost 8 bases, with 24 bases between them. This CDR3 is 15 amino acids long.

The V call is TRBV19, the J call TRBJ2-5, with D possibly matching TRBD1 (5 bases). Trimming took off 0 bases at V and 3 bases at J, with 8 bases between the two ends. The CDR3 covers 14 residues. Germline CDR1 and CDR2: LNHDA and SQIVND (reference sequence). CDR3 loop: CASSIDAGKETQYF. The CDR3 DNA follows: TGTGCCAGTAGTATAGACGCAGGGAAAGAGACCCAGTACTTC.

The rearrangement uses TRBV6-5 and TRBJ2-7; 7 bases line up with TRBD1. J lost 2 bases, V lost 6 bases, and 7 bases had no gene match. Germline V gene data show CDR1 as MNHEY and CDR2 as SVGAGI. The CDR3 runs to 14 residues. CDR3 loop: CASRPGQKPYEQYF. CDR3 sequence (DNA): TGTGCCAGCAGGCCGGGACAGAAGCCCTACGAGCAGTACTTC.

This clone was found a few times. For the CDR3, the DNA is TGTGCTAGCGGCGACACGGGGAACTACGAGCAGTACTTC. Translation gives CASGDTGNYEQYF. The chain uses TRBV12-5 and TRBJ2-7; TRBD2 is a possible D gene (5 bases). The CDR3 has 13 amino acids. The V end was cut by 9 bases, the J end by 3 bases, with 15 bases between. CDR1 and CDR2 (germline): LGHNT, FRNRAP.

This rearrangement joins TRBV6-4 to TRBJ1-1; D ambiguous. V lost 6 bases to trimming and J lost 1 base, with 9 bases between them. In germline, CDR1 is MRHNA, CDR2 SNTAGT. The CDR3 covers 13 residues. CDR3 in amino acids: CASSITENTEAFF. The DNA of the CDR3 is TGTGCCAGCAGCATTACAGAGAACACTGAAGCTTTCTTT.

The DNA of the CDR3 is TGTGCCAGTAGTATCCAGCGGTCCAACCTTGACAATGAGCAGTTCTTC. This translates into CASSIQRSNLDNEQFF. The chain is built from TRBV19 and TRBJ2-1; tentative D call: TRBD2 (5 bases). The CDR3 covers 16 residues. The germline V gene has CDR1 LNHDA and CDR2 SQIVND (reference sequence). V shed 3 bases and J shed 5 bases, with 17 bases lying between them.

The chain combines TRBV6-5 with TRBJ2-7; D may be TRBD1 (6 bases). Germline V gene data show CDR1 as MNHEY and CDR2 as SVGAGI. The CDR3 totals 14 residues. The V gene lost 3 bases and the J gene lost 0 bases, with 9 bases spanning the gap. The CDR3 loop reads CASSYGQTSYEQYF. The CDR3 DNA reads TGTGCCAGCAGTTATGGACAGACCTCCTACGAGCAGTACTTC.